The entry that follows covers one T cell receptor beta chain sequence. Its antigen is not yet known. No base quality information exists; no much larger clone differs at one position. The CDR3 regions of human TCRbeta chains were analyzed by immunosequencing. The published analysis was carried out like this. TCRs in the repertoires were matched against a reference library of SARS-CoV-2-specific TCRs that had been generated with the MIRA antigen-specificity platform. Breadth was defined as the fraction of unique TCRs that were SARS-CoV-2-associated, and depth was defined as the fraction of total T cells that were SARS-CoV-2-associated. Using the MIRA data, each spike-specific TCR was assigned both to the spike region to which the TCR was reactive and to a CD4 or CD8 class. Log10-transformed breadth and depth values were compared by one-way ANOVA with Sidak's multiple comparisons tests. TCRdb carries this immuneACCESS record with in-frame sequences only. Its versions omit some clonotypes, under half of them owing to an unresolved V gene in the studies checked, with the rest unexplained. V, J and clone size are those of that table, while D and trimming were read from the DNA. Within this sample are more than 70,000 clones, with about 90% of them counted one time only. In total, the top ten clones hold approximately 1.4% of the sample.

The data originate from a study of T cell responses to AZD1222 COVID-19 vaccine (dated by TCRdb to about 2021). Background on the whole study: AZD1222 recipients given second doses at about 4 weeks or at about 12 weeks were pooled, since spike-specific TCR depth and breadth were not found to differ between the two schedules. TCR sequencing was performed for 233 trial participants, of whom roughly 200 were given two doses of AZD1222 and some 26 were given two doses of MenACWY control vaccine. Trial participants were enrolled by age into subgroups of 18-55, 56-69 and 70-plus years, and roughly 160, 29 and 62 TCR-sequenced participants, respectively, were included in these subgroups.

Overall study outcomes, separate from this receptor: Participants were mostly white British, with more females than males. The authors suggested clonal diversity may have been underestimated. Only 5 to 7 AZD1222 recipients were SARS-CoV-2 seropositive at baseline, limiting conclusions about previously exposed vaccinees. In the small 56-69-year group, the increase in depth fell short of significance, most likely because of low power. After two AZD1222 doses, both the breadth and the depth of spike-specific TCRs were significantly higher than at day 0 and than in MenACWY recipients. Reportedly, almost half of the unique spike-specific TCRs recognized epitopes lying outside the regions that are mutated in the B.1.351 and B.1.1.7 variants. Because no day 14 peak-response samples were available, the repertoires could be characterized only after the peak T cell response. The vaccine-associated CD4 TCRs covered the entire spike protein, and the dominant responses fell in regions 160-218 and 743-854.

CDR1 LNHNV and CDR2 YYDKDF are derived from the germline V gene (reference sequence). Germline trimming: 6 bases from V, 6 bases from J; junction bases outside gene matches: 15. The CDR3, cysteine through phenylalanine, is 16 amino acids long. The CDR3 DNA has 48 bases and is translated from base 1. The time point label, read with the paper, signifies: baseline before first vaccination. The vaccinee samples were drawn from two UK trials, COV001 and COV002, one of which was a single-blind randomized controlled phase 2/3 trial testing AZD1222 (ChAdOx1 nCoV-19) in healthy adults. Trial participant PBMC samples were collected at day 0 and day 28 after the second dose for TCRbeta chain sequencing.

The sequence was obtained from an adult in good health. The chain employs TRBV15 and TRBJ1-1; TRBD1 agrees with 8 junctional bases. The specimen was peripheral blood, collected on day 0 of AZD1222 vaccination. The DNA sequence is TGTGCCACCAGTCAGGGTAGGACAGGGAAAGGCGCTGAAGCTTTCTTT. It specifies CATSQGRTGKGAEAFF.